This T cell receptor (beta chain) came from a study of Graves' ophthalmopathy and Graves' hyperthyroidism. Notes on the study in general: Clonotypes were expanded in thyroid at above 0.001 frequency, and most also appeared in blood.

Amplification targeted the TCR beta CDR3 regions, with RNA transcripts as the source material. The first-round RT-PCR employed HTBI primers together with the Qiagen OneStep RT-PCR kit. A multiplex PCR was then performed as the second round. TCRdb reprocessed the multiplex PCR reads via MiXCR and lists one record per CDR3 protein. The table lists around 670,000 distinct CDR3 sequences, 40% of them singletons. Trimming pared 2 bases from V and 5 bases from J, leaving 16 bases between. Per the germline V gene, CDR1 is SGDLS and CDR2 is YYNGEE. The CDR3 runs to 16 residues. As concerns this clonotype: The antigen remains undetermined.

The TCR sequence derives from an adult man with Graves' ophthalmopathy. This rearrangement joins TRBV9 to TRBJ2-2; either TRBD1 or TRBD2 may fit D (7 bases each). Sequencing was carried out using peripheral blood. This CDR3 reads CASSVGGTATTGELFF. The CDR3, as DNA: TGTGCCAGCAGCGTGGGAGGGACAGCAACTACCGGGGAGCTGTTTTTT.